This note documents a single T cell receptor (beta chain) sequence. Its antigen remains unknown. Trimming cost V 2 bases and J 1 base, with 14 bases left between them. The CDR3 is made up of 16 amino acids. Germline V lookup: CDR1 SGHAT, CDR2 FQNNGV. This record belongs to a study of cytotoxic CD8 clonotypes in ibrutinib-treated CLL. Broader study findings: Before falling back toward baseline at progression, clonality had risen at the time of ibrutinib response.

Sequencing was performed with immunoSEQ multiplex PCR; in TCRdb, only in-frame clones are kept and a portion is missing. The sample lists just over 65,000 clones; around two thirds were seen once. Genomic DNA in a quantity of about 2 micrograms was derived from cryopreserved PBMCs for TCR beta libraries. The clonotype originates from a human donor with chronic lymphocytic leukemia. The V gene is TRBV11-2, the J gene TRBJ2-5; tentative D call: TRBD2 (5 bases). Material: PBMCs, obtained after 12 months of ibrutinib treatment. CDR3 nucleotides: TGTGCCAGCAGCTTATGGTACGGGAATACCCAAGAGACCCAGTACTTC. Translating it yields CASSLWYGNTQETQYF.